The 18 T cell receptor beta chains listed next were all sequenced from one sample in a study of shared clonotypes between healthy human individuals. The method was immunoSEQ multiplex PCR; TCRdb's version includes in-frame clones alone and lacks a portion of them. The sample has over 400,000 clones; about 96% are singletons. Sequenced material: naive CD4+ T cells sorted from blood. Subset of the sample: CD45RA+ positively selected. These receptors were collected from a woman in her twenties or thirties in good health.

The rearrangement links TRBV11-2 to TRBJ2-7; possibly TRBD2 for D (5 bases). In germline, CDR1 is SGHAT, CDR2 FQNNGV. V lost 2 bases, J lost 6 bases, and 8 bases lay in between. This CDR3 has 12 residues. CDR3: CASSLSGVEQYF. The CDR3 bases are TGTGCCAGCAGCTTATCCGGGGTCGAGCAGTACTTC.

The rearrangement uses TRBV5-1 and TRBJ2-1, with TRBD1 identical over 7 bases. J gave up 5 bases and V 4 bases, and 6 bases lay outside the gene matches. CDR1 is SGHRS and CDR2 is YFSETQ in the germline V gene. The CDR3 runs 14 residues. Written as DNA, the CDR3 is TGCGCCAGCAGCCCGGGGACAGAACACAATGAGCAGTTCTTC. Encoded protein: CASSPGTEHNEQFF.

The V and J genes are TRBV29-1 and TRBJ2-5; the D gene is possibly TRBD2 (6 bases). Matching the DNA end better, TRBJ2-7 makes the J call doubtful. The CDR3 spans 13 residues. The germline gives CDR1 SQVTM, CDR2 ANQGSEA. The CDR3 sequence: CSADAGQNYEQYF. The CDR3 DNA is TGCAGCGCCGACGCGGGGCAGAACTACGAGCAGTACTTC.

This chain connects TRBV19 to TRBJ2-5; D ambiguous. The germline V and J ends were trimmed by 4 bases and 3 bases, with 9 bases remaining between them. The germline gives CDR1 LNHDA, CDR2 SQIVND (reference sequence). The CDR3 totals 13 residues. The CDR3 sequence is CASSTLVEETQYF. Here the CDR3 DNA reads TGTGCCAGTAGTACCCTGGTTGAAGAGACCCAGTACTTC.

Details on this clone: The junction does not match germline at one end; this may be a read error. The chain couples TRBV28 to TRBJ2-7; TRBD1 is a possible D gene (5 bases). CDR1 is MDHEN and CDR2 is SYDVKM in the germline V gene. The CDR3 extends over 16 amino acids. CDR3 nucleotides: TGTGCCAGCAGTTTCCTGCCGAACAGGAGATCCTCCGAGCAGTACTTC. Translation: CASSFLPNRRSSEQYF.

The V and J genes are TRBV10-1 and TRBJ2-3, with 14 bases matching TRBD2. The germline gives CDR1 WNHNN, CDR2 SYGVQD (reference sequence). The CDR3 length is 17 residues. With 2 bases clipped from V and 4 bases from J, the junction kept 5 bases outside the gene matches. CDR3: CASSELPGLAGADTQYF. The CDR3 DNA sequence: TGCGCCAGCAGTGAGCTACCGGGACTAGCGGGAGCAGATACGCAGTATTTT.

The chain couples TRBV6-6 to TRBJ1-2; the match to TRBD1 covers 7 bases. Germline-derived CDR1 and CDR2 are MNHNY and SVGAGI (reference sequence). The CDR3 spans 14 residues. V lost 8 bases and J lost 1; bases outside the gene matches: 7. In nucleotides, the CDR3 is TGTGCCAGCGATCGACAGGGTGTTAACTATGGCTACACCTTC. Translated: CASDRQGVNYGYTF.

This sequence joins TRBV6-5 and TRBJ2-1, with 7 bases that match TRBD1. CDR1 is MNHEY, CDR2 SVGAGI, per germline. The CDR3 has 15 amino acids. The V and J ends lost 5 bases and 4 bases, in that order; junction bases with no gene match: 8. In nucleotides, the CDR3 is TGTGCCAGCAGTCAAAACGGACAGGTTTACAATGAGCAGTTCTTC. Protein sequence: CASSQNGQVYNEQFF.

V usage is TRBV4-1 and J usage is TRBJ1-5, with TRBD1 matching over 10 bases. Germline V CDR1 and CDR2: MGHRA, YSYEKL. V was pared by 1 base and J by 2 bases, with 5 bases of the junction left unmatched. This CDR3 comprises 17 residues. Written as DNA, the CDR3 is TGCGCCAGCAGCCAAGTATACGGGACAGGGGGCAATCAGCCCCAGCATTTT. Encoded protein: CASSQVYGTGGNQPQHF.

The genes are TRBV28 and TRBJ1-2; tentatively, D is TRBD1 (5 bases). Germline CDR1 and CDR2: MDHEN and SYDVKM. This CDR3 has 13 amino acids. With 2 bases removed from V and 3 bases from J, the gap between germline ends came to 7 bases. CDR3 loop: CASSLQGHYGYTF. The CDR3 DNA is TGTGCCAGCAGTTTACAGGGCCACTATGGCTACACCTTC.

This chain links TRBV28 with TRBJ1-4; possible D gene TRBD1, 5 bases. Trimming shortened V by 1 base and J by 4 bases, and 25 bases separated the two germline ends. CDR1 and CDR2 from the germline V gene are MDHEN and SYDVKM. The CDR3 has 20 amino acids. The chain's CDR3 is CASSLLPGTNRLAINEKLFF. For the CDR3, the DNA is TGTGCCAGCAGTTTATTGCCCGGGACGAACCGGCTTGCGATTAATGAAAAACTGTTTTTT.

The chain links TRBV5-6 to TRBJ2-7; TRBD1 agrees at 10 bases. Per germline, CDR1 SGHDT and CDR2 YYEEEE. V lost 4 bases, J lost 5 bases, and 6 bases stayed unmatched. The CDR3 covers 14 residues. CDR3 residues: CASSPGQGSHEQYF. Written as DNA, the CDR3 is TGTGCCAGCAGCCCGGGACAGGGGTCCCACGAGCAGTACTTC.

The J gene is TRBJ2-3, the V gene TRBV4-1; the D gene is possibly TRBD2 (6 bases). Trimming removed 1 base at V and 3 bases at J, with 14 bases between. The germline CDR1 and CDR2 sequences are MGHRA and YSYEKL. This CDR3 is built from 16 residues. The CDR3 loop is CASSQGAGISTDTQYF. CDR3 DNA sequence: TGCGCCAGCAGCCAAGGGGCGGGAATAAGTACAGATACGCAGTATTTT.

The chain uses TRBV6-1 and TRBJ2-7; D possibly corresponds to TRBD1 (6 bases). This CDR3 region has 14 residues. The V gene's germline CDR1 is MNHNS and CDR2 SASEGT. V was trimmed by 6 bases and J by 3 bases, leaving 15 bases between them. The CDR3 reads CASSARLQGYEQYF. The CDR3 nucleotides are TGTGCCAGCAGCGCAAGACTACAGGGCTACGAGCAGTACTTC.

V usage is TRBV28 and J usage is TRBJ2-7; D is unresolved. This CDR3 region has 15 residues. In germline, CDR1 is MDHEN, CDR2 SYDVKM. Trimming pared 3 bases from V and 0 bases from J, leaving 12 bases between. CDR3: CASSFSPFNSYEQYF. In DNA, the CDR3 is TGTGCCAGCAGTTTCTCCCCTTTCAACTCCTACGAGCAGTACTTC.

V and J are TRBV27 and TRBJ2-1; D is unresolved. The germline V and J ends were trimmed by 5 bases and 6 bases, with 14 bases remaining between them. Germline CDR1 MNHEY, CDR2 SMNVEV (reference sequence). This CDR3 region has 14 residues. CDR3 nucleotide sequence: TGTGCCAGCAGTCACGACCGCCCGGGCAATGAGCAGTTCTTC. Protein sequence: CASSHDRPGNEQFF.

This sequence joins TRBV4-1 and TRBJ1-2, with D possibly matching TRBD1 (5 bases). Germline loops: CDR1 MGHRA, CDR2 YSYEKL. With 4 bases removed from V and 4 bases from J, the gap between germline ends came to 16 bases. The CDR3 contains 15 residues. In nucleotides, the CDR3 is TGCGCCAGCAGCCGTGGGGGGTCCCGTGGCTATGGCTACACCTTC. The encoded protein is CASSRGGSRGYGYTF.

V usage is TRBV28 and J usage is TRBJ1-5, with a weak D call TRBD1 (5 bases). Deletions cut 6 bases from V and 7 bases from J, with 25 bases between. Germline V lookup: CDR1 MDHEN, CDR2 SYDVKM. The CDR3 length is 17 residues. As DNA, the CDR3 is TGTGCCAGCAGCGTGAACCGAGGCAGGGTAAGGGGCCAGCCCCAGCATTTT. Its translation is CASSVNRGRVRGQPQHF. Full variable domain (remainder filled in from reference TRBV28 and TRBJ1-5): DVKVTQSSRYLVKRTGEKVFLECVQDMDHENMFWYRQDPGLGLRLIYFSYDVKMKEKGDIPEGYSVSREKKERFSLILESASTNQTSMYLCASSVNRGRVRGQPQHFGDGTRLSIL.